These 32 T cell receptor beta chains came from one sample sequenced in a study of blood T cell repertoires in COVID-19. Measured with immunoSEQ multiplex PCR; TCRdb has only the in-frame clones, and not every one. Of some 200,000 clones listed, 75% to 85% are singletons. The sample consisted of PBMCs or T cells enriched from blood (not recorded which). All receptors come from a man in his forties who had recovered from COVID-19.

This chain connects TRBV5-1 to TRBJ2-2; TRBD2 agrees at 7 bases. Germline CDR1 and CDR2: SGHRS and YFSETQ. V shed 6 bases and J 4 bases; nucleotides not matched to a gene: 18. This CDR3 is 18 amino acids long. The CDR3 DNA is TGCGCCAGCACCTGGGCGGGAGTGGCCTCCGAACTCACCGGGGAGCTGTTTTTT. Protein sequence: CASTWAGVASELTGELFF.

The chain combines TRBV7-6 with TRBJ1-5, with 9 bases fitting TRBD1. This CDR3 has 14 amino acids. The V and J ends lost 4 bases and 5 bases, in that order; junction bases with no gene match: 3. Germline V CDR1 and CDR2: SGHVS, FNYEAQ. Written as DNA, the CDR3 is TGTGCCAGCAGCTCGGGACAGGGAGATCAGCCCCAGCATTTT. This gives the protein CASSSGQGDQPQHF.

The chain combines TRBV10-3 with TRBJ2-7; D gene unclear. The CDR3 spans 13 residues. The germline CDR1 and CDR2 sequences are ENHRY and SYGVKD. V lost 11 bases and J 5 bases, leaving 19 bases between the germline ends. In DNA, the CDR3 is TGTGCCGTTTTGACACCGCTCTCGGACGAGCAGTACTTC. The encoded protein is CAVLTPLSDEQYF.

In nucleotides, the CDR3 is TGCAGCGTTGCAGACAGGGGGCTCAATGGCTACACCTTC. It is translated as CSVADRGLNGYTF. The J gene is TRBJ1-2, the V gene TRBV29-1, with 10 bases aligning to TRBD1. V lost 4 bases and J lost 6; bases outside the gene matches: 5. CDR1 and CDR2 (germline): SQVTM, ANQGSEA. The CDR3 is 13 amino acids.

J is TRBJ2-3 and V is TRBV5-1; 11 nucleotides match TRBD2. The CDR3 extends over 15 amino acids. The germline CDR1 and CDR2 sequences are SGHRS and YFSETQ. V was clipped by 2 bases and J by 5 bases; unmatched bases: 4. CDR3 residues: CASSFTGTSGDTQYF. In DNA, the CDR3 is TGCGCCAGCAGCTTTACCGGGACTAGCGGAGATACGCAGTATTTT.

V usage is TRBV5-1 and J usage is TRBJ2-7, with 8 positions matching TRBD1. This CDR3 has 15 residues. V gave up 0 bases and J gave up 1 base; unmatched junction bases: 3. Germline lookup yields CDR1 SGHRS and CDR2 YFSETQ. CDR3: CASSLGQGISYEQYF. CDR3 nucleotides: TGCGCCAGCAGCTTGGGACAGGGGATTTCCTACGAGCAGTACTTC.

In its sample, this clone was seen a few times. The rearrangement uses TRBV11-2 and TRBJ2-1, with a tentative D call TRBD1 (5 bases). The germline CDR1 and CDR2 sequences are SGHAT and FQNNGV. Trimming took 2 bases from V and 0 from J, leaving 8 bases between them. The CDR3 runs 15 residues. CDR3 sequence: CASSLRTSSYNEQFF. The CDR3 nucleotides are TGTGCCAGCAGCTTAAGGACAAGCTCCTACAATGAGCAGTTCTTC.

This clone was counted only a few times. V gene TRBV4-2 combines with J gene TRBJ2-2; no clear D. In germline, CDR1 is LGHNA, CDR2 YNFKEQ. Trimming took off 1 base at V and 7 bases at J, with 7 bases between the two ends. The CDR3 consists of 13 residues. CDR3 in DNA: TGTGCCAGCAGCCAAGGAGTCCGCGGGGAGCTGTTTTTT. The encoded protein is CASSQGVRGELFF.

With respect to this clone: This same CDR3 is encoded by further DNA sequences in the sample. The chain recombines TRBV5-4 with TRBJ1-2, with D perhaps matching TRBD1 (6 bases). The CDR3 is 14 residues long. Per germline, CDR1 SGHNT and CDR2 YYREEE (reference sequence). The germline V and J ends were trimmed by 0 bases and 2 bases, with 8 bases remaining between them. CDR3 loop: CASSLGQENYGYTF. In DNA form, the CDR3 reads TGTGCCAGCAGCTTGGGACAGGAGAACTATGGCTACACCTTC.

This clone was detected once. The rearrangement links TRBV5-6 to TRBJ1-3; 8 nucleotides line up with TRBD1. V dropped 4 bases and J dropped 3; count of bases not matched to a gene: 9. Germline V gene data show CDR1 as SGHDT and CDR2 as YYEEEE. This CDR3 is 16 amino acids long. CDR3 nucleotide sequence: TGTGCCAGCAGCCACTTTCAGGGGGCCGGTGGAAACACCATATATTTT. This gives the protein CASSHFQGAGGNTIYF.

The rearrangement uses TRBV2 and TRBJ2-5; D possibly corresponds to TRBD1 (5 bases). The CDR3 spans 14 residues. The ends were cut back, 3 bases at V and 8 bases at J, with 16 bases in the middle. Per the germline V gene, CDR1 is SNHLY and CDR2 is FYNNEI. Written as DNA, the CDR3 is TGTGCCAGCAGTGACGTTGGGTATCAGGGTACCCAGTACTTC. Translation: CASSDVGYQGTQYF.

A few counts support this clone. This rearrangement joins TRBV7-9 to TRBJ1-4; D gene ambiguous. V lost 5 bases to trimming and J lost 0 bases, with 13 bases between them. The germline V gene has CDR1 SEHNR and CDR2 FQNEAQ (reference sequence). The CDR3 sequence is 16 residues long. CDR3 region: CASSPPLAATNEKLFF. The CDR3 nucleotides read TGTGCCAGCAGCCCCCCATTGGCAGCAACTAATGAAAAACTGTTTTTT. The complete variable domain, with remaining parts taken from reference TRBV7-9 and TRBJ1-4, reads DTGVSQNPRHKITKRGQNVTFRCDPISEHNRLYWYRQTLGQGPEFLTYFQNEAQLEKSRLLSDRFSAERPKGSFSTLEIQRTEQGDSAMYLCASSPPLAATNEKLFFGSGTQLSVL.

V gene TRBV30 combines with J gene TRBJ2-7, with D perhaps matching TRBD1 (6 bases). CDR3 length equals 13 residues. V was clipped by 2 bases and J by 1 base, with 9 bases between them. CDR1 and CDR2 from the germline V gene are GTSNPN and SVGIG (reference sequence). The CDR3: CAWSRDTSYEQYF. CDR3 nucleotides: TGTGCCTGGAGTAGGGACACGTCCTACGAGCAGTACTTC.

V is TRBV5-1 and J is TRBJ1-2; TRBD1 aligns across 9 bases. Germline CDR1 is SGHRS and CDR2 is YFSETQ. Losses at the gene ends were 3 bases for V and 6 bases for J; bases not matched to a gene: 6. CDR3 length: 14 amino acids. This CDR3 is CASSSLTGGNGYTF. The CDR3 nucleotides read TGCGCCAGCAGCTCCCTGACAGGGGGGAATGGCTACACCTTC. Full variable domain (rest looked up from reference TRBV5-1 and TRBJ1-2): KAGVTQTPRYLIKTRGQQVTLSCSPISGHRSVSWYQQTPGQGLQFLFEYFSETQRNKGNFPGRFSGRQFSNSRSEMNVSTLELGDSALYLCASSSLTGGNGYTFGSGTRLTVV.

This clone was observed a single time. The chain has TRBV6-1 and TRBJ2-7; TRBD2 is a possible D gene (6 bases). The CDR3 is 14 residues long. V was trimmed by 1 base and J by 5 bases, leaving 12 bases between them. In germline, CDR1 is MNHNS, CDR2 SASEGT. The CDR3 sequence: CASSEGGEEHEQYF. The CDR3 DNA sequence: TGTGCCAGCAGTGAAGGGGGGGAAGAACACGAGCAGTACTTC.

V is TRBV12-3 or TRBV12-4 and J is TRBJ2-5; D might be TRBD2 (6 bases). This CDR3 contains 13 residues. Trimming cost V 3 bases and J 4 bases, with 9 bases left between them. This chain's CDR3 is CASSFLGGETQYF. Written as DNA, the CDR3 is TGTGCCAGCAGTTTTTTGGGAGGAGAGACCCAGTACTTC.

V and J are TRBV11-2 and TRBJ2-2; 8 bases map to TRBD1. CDR3 length: 16 amino acids. The trim removed 3 bases at V and 5 bases at J, leaving 8 bases unmatched. CDR1 SGHAT and CDR2 FQNNGV come from the germline V gene. The DNA of the CDR3 is TGTGCCAGCAGCTTTTGGACAGGGAAGGATACCGGGGAGCTGTTTTTT. Translated: CASSFWTGKDTGELFF.

The V and J genes are TRBV5-1 and TRBJ2-3, with TRBD2 identical over 8 bases. With V trimmed by 0 bases and J by 5 bases, 8 bases remained unmatched. The CDR3 runs to 16 residues. Germline CDR1 reads SGHRS; CDR2 reads YFSETQ. CDR3 nucleotides: TGCGCCAGCAGCTTGGGTGCGGGGGGTCTTGGAGATACGCAGTATTTT. This codes for CASSLGAGGLGDTQYF.

This CDR3 reads CASSESGQNYGYTF. The CDR3 region has the DNA TGCGCCAGCAGTGAGTCGGGACAGAACTATGGCTACACCTTC. The V and J genes are TRBV10-2 and TRBJ1-2, with 7 bases fitting TRBD1. The CDR3 totals 14 residues. Germline CDR1 and CDR2: WSHSY and SAAADI. Trimming cost V 0 bases and J 2 bases; bases outside gene matches: 0.

The chain's CDR3 is CASSERIQDEQYF. Here the CDR3 DNA reads TGCGCCAGCAGTGAGAGGATTCAGGATGAGCAGTACTTC. The rearrangement links TRBV10-1 to TRBJ2-7; no clear D. With 2 bases removed from V and 7 bases from J, the gap between germline ends came to 12 bases. The CDR3 is 13 amino acids. In germline, CDR1 is WNHNN, CDR2 SYGVQD (reference sequence).

This clone was recorded only once. V gene TRBV6-5 combines with J gene TRBJ2-7; a possible D gene is TRBD1 (7 bases). V shed 8 bases and J shed 4 bases, with 21 bases lying between them. Germline V lookup: CDR1 MNHEY, CDR2 SVGAGI. The CDR3 is made up of 15 amino acids. CDR3 nucleotide sequence: TGTGCCAGCGGTTCCGCCGGGGCAGGGGGGTACGAGCAGTACTTC. Translating it yields CASGSAGAGGYEQYF.

The chain has TRBV7-9 and TRBJ2-3, with 9 bases fitting TRBD1. CDR3 size: 16 residues. Looked up from germline, CDR1 is SEHNR and CDR2 is FQNEAQ (reference sequence). The trim removed 1 base at V and 7 bases at J, leaving 9 bases unmatched. The CDR3 reads CASSLGSDRGGNTQYF. DNA of the CDR3: TGTGCCAGCAGCTTAGGATCGGACAGGGGAGGGAATACGCAGTATTTT.

This rearrangement joins TRBV10-3 to TRBJ1-2, with 9 bases lining up with TRBD1. V lost 2 bases and J lost 9; bases outside the gene matches: 16. The CDR3 is made up of 17 amino acids. The germline CDR1 and CDR2 sequences are ENHRY and SYGVKD. Written as DNA, the CDR3 is TGTGCCATCAGTGAGCTCGTTGGCGGGACAGGGAACCGGCGCTACACCTTC. Protein sequence: CAISELVGGTGNRRYTF.

The chain recombines TRBV6-1 with TRBJ1-2, with D tentatively TRBD1 (5 bases). The V and J ends lost 2 bases and 5 bases respectively, with 9 bases between them. Germline values: CDR1 MNHNS, CDR2 SASEGT. The CDR3 spans 13 residues. CDR3 DNA sequence: TGTGCCAGCAGTGAAACCCCAGGGTATGGCTACACCTTC. Amino acids: CASSETPGYGYTF.

The sample holds one count of this clone. The chain recombines TRBV12-5 with TRBJ2-1, with 9 bases that match TRBD2. The junction had 5 bases not matched to a gene; V was cut back by 1 base and J by 7 bases. The V gene's germline CDR1 is LGHNT and CDR2 FRNRAP. The CDR3 runs to 15 residues. CDR3 loop: CASGLERGVGNEQFF. In DNA form, the CDR3 reads TGTGCTAGTGGTTTGGAGCGGGGGGTCGGGAATGAGCAGTTCTTC.

The chain uses TRBV5-4 and TRBJ2-1; D gene ambiguous. Per germline, CDR1 SGHNT and CDR2 YYREEE (reference sequence). The CDR3 has 11 amino acids. The V and J ends lost 4 bases and 8 bases respectively, with 7 bases between them. The CDR3 loop is CASSKEHEQFF. The CDR3 DNA follows: TGTGCCAGCAGCAAAGAGCATGAGCAGTTCTTC.

In DNA form, the CDR3 reads TGTGCCAGCAGCCCATCAGGGGGTCTCTCCTACGAGCAGTACTTC. Its translation: CASSPSGGLSYEQYF. V gene TRBV6-5 combines with J gene TRBJ2-7, with 7 bases identical to TRBD1. Germline V lookup: CDR1 MNHEY, CDR2 SVGAGI. V was pared by 6 bases and J by 0 bases, with 8 bases of the junction left unmatched. The CDR3 consists of 15 residues.

This chain links TRBV5-1 with TRBJ1-1; D gene ambiguous. Trimming took 1 base from V and 5 from J, leaving 12 bases between them. CDR3 size: 14 residues. The germline V gene has CDR1 SGHRS and CDR2 YFSETQ. CDR3 nucleotides: TGCGCCAGCAGCTTGACCGTAGGAGGAACTGAAGCTTTCTTT. Its translation is CASSLTVGGTEAFF.

The chain is built from TRBV7-8 and TRBJ2-5, with 8 bases matching TRBD1. J lost 5 bases, V lost 5 bases, and 10 bases had no gene match. The germline CDR1 and CDR2 sequences are SGHVS and FQNEAQ. CDR3 length equals 15 residues. The CDR3, as DNA: TGTGCCAGCAGCGCCCAACAGGGGGACGGGGAGACCCAGTACTTC. This encodes CASSAQQGDGETQYF. Based on the CDR3 plus reference TRBV7-8 and TRBJ2-5, the full variable domain is GAGVSQSPRYKVAKRGQDVALRCDPISGHVSLFWYQQALGQGPEFLTYFQNEAQLDKSGLPSDRFFAERPEGSVSTLKIQRTQQEDSAVYLCASSAQQGDGETQYFGPGTRLLVL.

The V and J genes are TRBV20-1 and TRBJ1-3, with 7 bases lining up with TRBD1. Germline V CDR1 and CDR2: DFQATT, SNEGSKA (reference sequence). CDR3 length: 14 residues. The V gene end was trimmed by 3 bases and the J gene end by 7 bases; junction bases not matched to a gene: 9. The CDR3 coding sequence is TGCAGTGCTAGTAGAGTGACAGGGCCCAACACCATATATTTT. This codes for CSASRVTGPNTIYF.

The chain has TRBV27 and TRBJ1-1, with no clear D. The V end lost 5 bases, the J end lost 4 bases, and 11 bases lay between the germline ends. Germline V CDR1 and CDR2: MNHEY, SMNVEV (reference sequence). The CDR3 is 13 residues long. CDR3 sequence (DNA): TGTGCCAGCAGTATTCAACGGGGCACTGAAGCTTTCTTT. Its protein product is CASSIQRGTEAFF.

This chain joins TRBV19 and TRBJ1-2; 11 bases fit TRBD1. This CDR3 has 15 amino acids. V dropped 3 bases and J dropped 8; count of bases not matched to a gene: 8. Germline loops: CDR1 LNHDA, CDR2 SQIVND (reference sequence). The CDR3 sequence is CASSISRTGGEGYTF. The CDR3 bases are TGTGCCAGTAGTATCTCGAGGACAGGGGGCGAGGGCTACACCTTC.